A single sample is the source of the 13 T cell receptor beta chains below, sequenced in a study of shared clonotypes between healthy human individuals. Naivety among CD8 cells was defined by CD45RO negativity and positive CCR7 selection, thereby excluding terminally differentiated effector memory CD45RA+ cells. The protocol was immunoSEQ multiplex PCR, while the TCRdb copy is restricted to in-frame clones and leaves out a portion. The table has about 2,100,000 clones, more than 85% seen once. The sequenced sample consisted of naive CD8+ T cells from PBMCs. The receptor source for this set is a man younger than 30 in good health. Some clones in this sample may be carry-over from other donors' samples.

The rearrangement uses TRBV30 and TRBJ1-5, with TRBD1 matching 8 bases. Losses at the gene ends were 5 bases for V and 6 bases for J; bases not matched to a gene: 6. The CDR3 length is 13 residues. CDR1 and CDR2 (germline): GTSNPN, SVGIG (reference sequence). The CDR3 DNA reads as TGTGCCTGGGAGGACAGGGTAGGTCAGCCCCAGCATTTT. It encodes CAWEDRVGQPQHF.

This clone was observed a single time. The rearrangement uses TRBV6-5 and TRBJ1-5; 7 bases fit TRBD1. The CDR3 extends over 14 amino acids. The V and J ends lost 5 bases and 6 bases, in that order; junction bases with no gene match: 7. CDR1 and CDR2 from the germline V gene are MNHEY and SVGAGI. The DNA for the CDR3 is TGTGCCAGCAGTAATGACAGGGCTGGTCAGCCCCAGCATTTT. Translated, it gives CASSNDRAGQPQHF.

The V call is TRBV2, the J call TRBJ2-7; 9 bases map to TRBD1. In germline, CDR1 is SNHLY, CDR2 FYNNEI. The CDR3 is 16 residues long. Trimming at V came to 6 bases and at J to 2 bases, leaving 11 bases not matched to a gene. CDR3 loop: CASSIGGTGNPYEQYF. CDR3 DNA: TGTGCCAGCAGCATTGGGGGGACAGGGAACCCCTACGAGCAGTACTTC.

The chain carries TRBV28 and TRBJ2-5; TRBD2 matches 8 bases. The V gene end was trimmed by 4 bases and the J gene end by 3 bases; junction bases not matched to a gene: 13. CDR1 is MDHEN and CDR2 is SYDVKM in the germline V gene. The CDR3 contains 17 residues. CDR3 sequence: CASSSKLLAEEEETQYF. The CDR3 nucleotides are TGTGCCAGCAGTTCGAAACTACTAGCGGAGGAGGAAGAGACCCAGTACTTC.

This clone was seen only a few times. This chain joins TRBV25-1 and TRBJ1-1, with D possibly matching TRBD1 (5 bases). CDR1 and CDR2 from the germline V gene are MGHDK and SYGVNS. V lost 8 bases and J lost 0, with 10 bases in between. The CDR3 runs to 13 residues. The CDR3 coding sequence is TGTGCCAGCCGACAGTACTTGAACACTGAAGCTTTCTTT. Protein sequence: CASRQYLNTEAFF.

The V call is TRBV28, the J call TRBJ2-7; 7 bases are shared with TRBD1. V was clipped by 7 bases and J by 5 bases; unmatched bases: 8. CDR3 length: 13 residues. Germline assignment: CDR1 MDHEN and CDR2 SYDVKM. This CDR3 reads CASTPLGGHEQYF. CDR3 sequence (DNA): TGTGCCAGCACCCCCCTAGGGGGCCACGAGCAGTACTTC.

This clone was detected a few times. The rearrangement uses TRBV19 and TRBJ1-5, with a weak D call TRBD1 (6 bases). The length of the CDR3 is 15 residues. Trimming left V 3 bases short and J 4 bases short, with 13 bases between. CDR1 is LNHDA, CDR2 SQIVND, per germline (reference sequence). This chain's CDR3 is CASSIRGQPNQPQHF. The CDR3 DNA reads TGTGCCAGTAGTATCAGAGGACAGCCGAATCAGCCCCAGCATTTT.

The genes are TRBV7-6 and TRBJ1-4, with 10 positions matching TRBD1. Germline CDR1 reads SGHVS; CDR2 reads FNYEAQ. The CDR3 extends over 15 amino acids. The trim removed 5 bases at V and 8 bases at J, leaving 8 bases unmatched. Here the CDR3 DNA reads TGTGCCAGCAGCCGAGGGACAGGGGAAAACGAAAAACTGTTTTTT. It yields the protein CASSRGTGENEKLFF.

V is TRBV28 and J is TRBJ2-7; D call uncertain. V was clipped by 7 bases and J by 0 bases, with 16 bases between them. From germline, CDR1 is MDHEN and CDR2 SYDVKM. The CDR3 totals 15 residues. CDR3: CASIGRTVSSYEQYF. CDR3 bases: TGTGCCAGCATCGGACGGACGGTCAGCTCCTACGAGCAGTACTTC.

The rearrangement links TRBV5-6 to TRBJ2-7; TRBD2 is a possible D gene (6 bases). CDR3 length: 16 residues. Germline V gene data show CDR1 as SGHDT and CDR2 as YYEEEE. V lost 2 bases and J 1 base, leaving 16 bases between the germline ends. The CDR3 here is CASSFGTSGLSYEQYF. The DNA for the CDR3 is TGTGCCAGCAGCTTCGGAACCAGCGGGCTATCCTACGAGCAGTACTTC.

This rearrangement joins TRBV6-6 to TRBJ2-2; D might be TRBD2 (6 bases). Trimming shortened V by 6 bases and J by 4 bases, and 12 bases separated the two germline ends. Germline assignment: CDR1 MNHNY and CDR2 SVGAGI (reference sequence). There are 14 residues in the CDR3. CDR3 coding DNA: TGTGCCAGCAGCCGGTGGGAGGTCACCGGGGAGCTGTTTTTT. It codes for CASSRWEVTGELFF.

CDR3: CASSLKSGRAGEQYF. Written as DNA, the CDR3 is TGTGCCAGCAGTTTAAAAAGCGGGAGGGCTGGCGAGCAGTACTTC. The V and J genes are TRBV27 and TRBJ2-5; 10 bases agree with TRBD2. The J call may be wrong; the DNA end is better matched by TRBJ2-7. The CDR3 covers 15 residues. Germline V gene lookup returns CDR1 MNHEY and CDR2 SMNVEV (reference sequence).

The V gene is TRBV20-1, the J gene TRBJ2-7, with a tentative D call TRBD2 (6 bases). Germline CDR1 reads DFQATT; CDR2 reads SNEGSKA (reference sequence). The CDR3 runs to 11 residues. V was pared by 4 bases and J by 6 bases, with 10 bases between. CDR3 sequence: CSAMGLGEQYF. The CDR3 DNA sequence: TGCAGTGCTATGGGACTGGGCGAGCAGTACTTC.